The next 28 T cell receptor beta chains were all read from a single sample in a study of response to subunit inactivated influenza vaccine. In TCRdb, the RT-PCR reads were re-called with MiXCR into one record per CDR3 protein. The repertoire consists of some 550,000 distinct CDR3 sequences, with around 25% occurring once and the leading ten covering around 2.8%. These data are also associated with another study on T cells expressing NK-cell markers. From that study: Template switching by 5'RACE with UMIs generated the TCR beta cDNA.

The specimen comprised CD4+ T cells sorted from PBMCs, sampled less than 13 days after vaccination. The receptors derive from a man between 45 and 60 years old who received an inactivated influenza vaccine.

The gene calls are TRBV12-3 or TRBV12-4 and TRBJ2-2; tentatively, D is TRBD1 (5 bases). V lost 7 bases to trimming and J lost 3 bases, with 9 bases between them. The CDR3 runs 13 residues. CDR3 bases: TGTGCCAGCATTCAGGGTGACACCGGGGAGCTGTTTTTT. Its protein product is CASIQGDTGELFF.

This chain uses TRBV5-4 with TRBJ1-2; D call uncertain. V lost 1 base and J 5 bases, leaving 12 bases between the germline ends. Germline CDR1 is SGHNT and CDR2 is YYREEE (reference sequence). CDR3 length: 14 amino acids. In nucleotides, the CDR3 is TGTGCCAGCAGCTTGTTTCTGGATCAATATGGCTACACCTTC. It codes for CASSLFLDQYGYTF.

The rearrangement links TRBV12-3 or TRBV12-4 to TRBJ2-2; D is possibly TRBD1 (7 bases). V shed 5 bases and J shed 4 bases, with 11 bases lying between them. The length of the CDR3 is 14 residues. CDR3 bases: TGTGCCAGCAGTGACAGGGAGGTCACCGGGGAGCTGTTTTTT. Residues: CASSDREVTGELFF.

The chain links TRBV19 to TRBJ2-5; D may correspond to TRBD1 or TRBD2 (5 bases each). V lost 5 bases and J lost 2, with 15 bases in between. The germline gives CDR1 LNHDA, CDR2 SQIVND (reference sequence). This CDR3 is 15 amino acids long. The CDR3 nucleotides are TGTGCCAGTAGTCCAACGGGACGGAATCAAGAGACCCAGTACTTC. It specifies CASSPTGRNQETQYF.

The sample holds many counts of this clonotype. The chain carries TRBV4-2 and TRBJ2-5; D is unresolved. The V and J ends lost 0 bases and 2 bases respectively, with 4 bases between them. The CDR3 contains 13 residues. Germline values: CDR1 LGHNA, CDR2 YNFKEQ. The CDR3 sequence is CASSQDLQETQYF. The CDR3 nucleotides read TGTGCCAGCAGCCAAGACTTGCAAGAGACCCAGTACTTC.

This clonotype was observed a few times. The V call is TRBV27, the J call TRBJ1-1, with 7 bases aligning to TRBD1. Losses at the gene ends were 3 bases for V and 1 base for J; bases not matched to a gene: 2. The CDR3 has 14 residues. The germline CDR1 and CDR2 sequences are MNHEY and SMNVEV (reference sequence). DNA of the CDR3: TGTGCCAGCAGTTTTGGGGACAGGAACACTGAAGCTTTCTTT. Protein sequence: CASSFGDRNTEAFF.

The chain recombines TRBV6-2 or TRBV6-3 with TRBJ2-2; TRBD1 might be the D (5 bases). Germline V gene lookup returns CDR1 MNHEY and CDR2 SVGEGT. CDR3 length: 13 amino acids. V was clipped by 6 bases and J by 5 bases, with 10 bases between them. The CDR3 here is CASRWTPTGELFF. The CDR3 DNA sequence: TGTGCCAGCAGATGGACACCGACCGGGGAGCTGTTTTTT.

This clonotype was seen a few times. The CDR3 loop is CASSLEGFRRTEAFF. The CDR3 region has the DNA TGCGCCAGCAGCTTGGAGGGGTTTCGGAGAACTGAAGCTTTCTTT. This rearrangement joins TRBV5-1 to TRBJ1-1, with D perhaps TRBD1 (5 bases). The CDR3 length is 15 residues. Germline V gene data show CDR1 as SGHRS and CDR2 as YFSETQ. Between the trimmed V and J ends, which lost 0 bases and 5 bases, there was a span of 14 bases.

This clonotype was counted between two and nine times. The chain combines TRBV10-3 with TRBJ2-7; D is unresolved. V was trimmed by 0 bases and J by 7 bases, leaving 19 bases between them. CDR1 is ENHRY, CDR2 SYGVKD, per germline. This CDR3 is built from 16 residues. The CDR3 spells CAISESISTPGQEQYF. The DNA for the CDR3 is TGTGCCATCAGTGAGTCGATTTCGACTCCCGGGCAGGAGCAGTACTTC.

This clonotype showed up just a few times. The genes are TRBV7-2 and TRBJ1-4, with D unresolved. The CDR3 runs 14 residues. Trimming took 1 base from V and 8 from J, leaving 11 bases between them. Germline V gene data show CDR1 as SGHTA and CDR2 as FQGNSA. CDR3 DNA sequence: TGTGCCAGCAGCTTAGTGGGAAGGCGCGAAAAACTGTTTTTT. Its protein is CASSLVGRREKLFF.

This clonotype was seen repeatedly, ten times or more. V gene TRBV29-1 combines with J gene TRBJ2-7; TRBD2 is a possible D gene (6 bases). CDR3 size: 13 residues. CDR1 SQVTM and CDR2 ANQGSEA come from the germline V gene. V lost 6 bases to trimming and J lost 3 bases, with 15 bases between them. CDR3 in amino acids: CSVTAGRVYEQYF. DNA for the CDR3: TGCAGCGTAACTGCCGGGAGAGTCTACGAGCAGTACTTC.

In its sample, this clonotype was seen a few times. The chain combines TRBV7-2 with TRBJ2-1; 9 bases map to TRBD2. J gave up 6 bases and V 5 bases, and 2 bases lay outside the gene matches. CDR3 length: 13 residues. Germline CDR1 SGHTA, CDR2 FQGNSA. The CDR3 here is CASSQTSGNEQFF. The DNA for the CDR3 is TGTGCCAGCAGCCAGACTAGCGGCAATGAGCAGTTCTTC.

The chain has TRBV5-6 and TRBJ2-1; perhaps TRBD2 as D (6 bases). Between the trimmed V and J ends, which lost 4 bases and 4 bases, there was a span of 15 bases. The CDR3 has 15 residues. Per the germline V gene, CDR1 is SGHDT and CDR2 is YYEEEE. The CDR3 DNA reads TGTGCCAGCAGCCCACCGCTAGCGCTTTACAATGAGCAGTTCTTC. Translated, it gives CASSPPLALYNEQFF.

This clonotype occurred many times. The rearrangement uses TRBV7-2 and TRBJ2-1; 14 bases align to TRBD2. Germline values: CDR1 SGHTA, CDR2 FQGNSA. V dropped 8 bases and J dropped 10; count of bases not matched to a gene: 10. The CDR3 is 15 amino acids. The CDR3 spells CASGAGTSGRREQFF. CDR3 coding DNA: TGTGCCAGCGGTGCCGGGACTAGCGGGAGAAGAGAGCAGTTCTTC.

In DNA form, the CDR3 reads TGTGCCAGCAGCTTAGCGGGCAGGACTGATAGCAATCAGCCCCAGCATTTT. This gives the protein CASSLAGRTDSNQPQHF. The rearrangement uses TRBV7-6 and TRBJ1-5, with no clear D. V lost 0 bases to trimming and J lost 0 bases, with 12 bases between them. The CDR3 length is 17 residues. Germline V gene lookup returns CDR1 SGHVS and CDR2 FNYEAQ.

This clonotype was counted between two and nine times. The rearrangement joins TRBV20-1 to TRBJ2-1; 9 nucleotides match TRBD1. Losses at the gene ends were 5 bases for V and 8 bases for J; bases not matched to a gene: 13. Germline V gene sequence: CDR1 DFQATT, CDR2 SNEGSKA (reference sequence). The CDR3 is 15 amino acids. The CDR3 loop is CSAHLGTGRDHEQFF. CDR3 in DNA: TGCAGTGCTCATCTAGGGACAGGGAGGGATCATGAGCAGTTCTTC.

This chain joins TRBV11-2 and TRBJ2-7; TRBD2 matches at 10 bases. J was trimmed by 1 base and V by 5 bases; bases with no gene match: 8. This CDR3 is built from 16 residues. CDR1 and CDR2 (germline): SGHAT, FQNNGV. DNA for the CDR3: TGTGCCAGCAGCCGCAATCCTAGCGGGGGATCCTACGAGCAGTACTTC. Translated, it gives CASSRNPSGGSYEQYF. Supplemented by reference TRBV11-2 and TRBJ2-7, the full variable domain reads EAGVAQSPRYKIIEKRQSVAFWCNPISGHATLYWYQQILGQGPKLLIQFQNNGVVDDSQLPKDRFSAERLKGVDSTLKIQPAKLEDSAVYLCASSRNPSGGSYEQYFGPGTRLTVT.

In its sample, this clonotype was seen a few times. This chain joins TRBV12-3 or TRBV12-4 and TRBJ2-5; tentative D call: TRBD2 (6 bases). CDR3 length equals 15 residues. The V gene lost 4 bases and the J gene lost 0 bases, with 12 bases spanning the gap. CDR3 loop: CASSSRSGDQETQYF. The CDR3 DNA reads TGTGCCAGCAGTTCCCGTAGCGGTGACCAAGAGACCCAGTACTTC.

This chain's CDR3 is CASSQGLAGGQSEQFF. In DNA form, the CDR3 reads TGTGCCAGCAGTCAGGGACTAGCGGGGGGGCAGAGTGAGCAGTTCTTC. This chain joins TRBV6-2 or TRBV6-3 and TRBJ2-1; 16 bases agree with TRBD2. The germline gives CDR1 MNHEY, CDR2 SVGEGT. V gave up 5 bases and J gave up 9 bases; unmatched junction bases: 7. The CDR3 sequence is 16 residues long.

This clonotype was seen only a few times. The chain uses TRBV7-2 and TRBJ2-7, with D unresolved. Trimming left V 0 bases short and J 6 bases short, with 6 bases between. Germline V CDR1 and CDR2: SGHTA, FQGNSA. The CDR3 sequence is 12 residues long. The CDR3 loop is CASSLAVGEQYF. CDR3 coding DNA: TGTGCCAGCAGCTTAGCAGTGGGCGAGCAGTACTTC.

In its sample, this clonotype was seen a few times. CDR3 DNA sequence: TGCAGTGCCCGAAAGACCGAGGCCTACAATGAGCAGTTCTTC. This encodes CSARKTEAYNEQFF. The chain employs TRBV20-1 and TRBJ2-1; D is unresolved. The ends were cut back, 6 bases at V and 2 bases at J, with 14 bases in the middle. Germline V gene lookup returns CDR1 DFQATT and CDR2 SNEGSKA (reference sequence). The CDR3 is made up of 14 amino acids.

This clonotype showed up many times. The rearrangement joins TRBV7-9 to TRBJ1-4; 11 bases are a match to TRBD1. The V gene end was trimmed by 5 bases and the J gene end by 3 bases; junction bases not matched to a gene: 8. CDR1 is SEHNR, CDR2 FQNEAQ, per germline (reference sequence). This CDR3 comprises 17 residues. CDR3 coding DNA: TGTGCCAGCAGCCTCTGGACAGGGGGCAGGGCTAATGAAAAACTGTTTTTT. This codes for CASSLWTGGRANEKLFF.

CDR3 sequence (DNA): TGTGCCAGCAGTTTACTCCTCCCGGGAGGGATAGACGAGCAGTACTTC. Translating it yields CASSLLLPGGIDEQYF. The chain combines TRBV12-3 or TRBV12-4 with TRBJ2-7; TRBD2 aligns across 8 bases. The junction had 11 bases not matched to a gene; V was cut back by 2 bases and J by 5 bases. The CDR3 totals 16 residues.

The chain has TRBV20-1 and TRBJ2-2; TRBD1 is a possible D gene (6 bases). The CDR3 sequence is 14 residues long. V was cut by 0 bases and J by 5 bases, with 10 bases left in between. The V gene's germline CDR1 is DFQATT and CDR2 SNEGSKA (reference sequence). The chain's CDR3 is CSARDHRVTGELFF. DNA of the CDR3: TGCAGTGCTAGAGATCACAGGGTGACCGGGGAGCTGTTTTTT.

The table lists this clonotype with a few counts. V is TRBV10-3 and J is TRBJ2-7; 8 nucleotides align to TRBD2. The CDR3 contains 14 residues. The ends lost 0 bases at V and 6 bases at J; junction bases unmatched: 4. Germline lookup yields CDR1 ENHRY and CDR2 SYGVKD. The DNA of the CDR3 is TGTGCCATCAGTGAGTCCGGCGGGAGGCCCGAGCAGTACTTC. It translates to CAISESGGRPEQYF.

This chain links TRBV28 with TRBJ2-2; the D is unclear. CDR3 length: 12 residues. V shed 6 bases and J shed 7 bases, with 9 bases lying between them. The germline V gene has CDR1 MDHEN and CDR2 SYDVKM. In DNA, the CDR3 is TGTGCCAGCAGCCAGGCTAACGGGGAGCTGTTTTTT. Its translation: CASSQANGELFF.

V gene TRBV24-1 combines with J gene TRBJ2-2; 9 nucleotides match TRBD1. The CDR3 has 15 amino acids. V gave up 6 bases and J gave up 2 bases; unmatched junction bases: 3. CDR1 is KGHDR, CDR2 SFDVKD, per germline. The CDR3 loop is CATSRTGDNTGELFF. In DNA, the CDR3 is TGTGCCACCAGTCGGACAGGGGACAACACCGGGGAGCTGTTTTTT.

This rearrangement joins TRBV10-2 to TRBJ1-1; a possible D gene is TRBD1 (6 bases). The CDR3 extends over 13 amino acids. Trimming pared 0 bases from V and 7 bases from J, leaving 9 bases between. Germline V lookup: CDR1 WSHSY, CDR2 SAAADI. The CDR3 sequence is CASSESTGNEAFF. In nucleotides, the CDR3 is TGCGCCAGCAGTGAGTCGACAGGTAATGAAGCTTTCTTT.